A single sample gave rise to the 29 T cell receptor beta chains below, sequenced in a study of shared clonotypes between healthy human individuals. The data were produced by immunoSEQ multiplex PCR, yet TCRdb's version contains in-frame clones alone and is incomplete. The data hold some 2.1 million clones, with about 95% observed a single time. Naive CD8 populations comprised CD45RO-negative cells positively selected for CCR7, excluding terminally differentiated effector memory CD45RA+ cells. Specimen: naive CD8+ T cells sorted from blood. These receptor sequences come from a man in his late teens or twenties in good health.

CDR3 amino acids: CASSPSWSSYNEQFF. The CDR3 DNA reads TGCGCCAGCAGCCCTTCTTGGAGCTCCTACAATGAGCAGTTCTTC. The chain recombines TRBV4-3 with TRBJ2-1, with D uncertain. V lost 4 bases to trimming and J lost 0 bases, with 10 bases between them. The V gene's germline CDR1 is LGHNA and CDR2 YSLEER. The CDR3 is 15 residues long.

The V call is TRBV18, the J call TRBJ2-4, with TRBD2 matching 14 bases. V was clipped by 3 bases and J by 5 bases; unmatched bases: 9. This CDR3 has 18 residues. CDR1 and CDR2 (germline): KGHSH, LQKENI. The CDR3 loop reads CASSPSGLAGAGENIQYF. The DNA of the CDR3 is TGTGCCAGCTCACCCTCGGGACTAGCGGGGGCCGGGGAAAACATTCAGTACTTC.

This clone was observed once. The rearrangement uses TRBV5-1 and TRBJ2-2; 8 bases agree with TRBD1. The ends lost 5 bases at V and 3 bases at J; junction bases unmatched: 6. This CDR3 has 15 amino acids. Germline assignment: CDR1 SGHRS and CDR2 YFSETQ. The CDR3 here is CASRWTGMDTGELFF. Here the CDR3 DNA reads TGCGCCAGCAGATGGACAGGGATGGACACCGGGGAGCTGTTTTTT.

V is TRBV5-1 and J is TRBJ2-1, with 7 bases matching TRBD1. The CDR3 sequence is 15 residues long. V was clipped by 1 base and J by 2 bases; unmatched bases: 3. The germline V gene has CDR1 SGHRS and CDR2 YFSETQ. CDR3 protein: CASSLYRGPYNEQFF. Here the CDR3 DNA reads TGCGCCAGCAGCTTGTACAGGGGACCCTACAATGAGCAGTTCTTC. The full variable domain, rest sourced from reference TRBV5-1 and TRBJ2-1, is KAGVTQTPRYLIKTRGQQVTLSCSPISGHRSVSWYQQTPGQGLQFLFEYFSETQRNKGNFPGRFSGRQFSNSRSEMNVSTLELGDSALYLCASSLYRGPYNEQFFGPGTRLTVL.

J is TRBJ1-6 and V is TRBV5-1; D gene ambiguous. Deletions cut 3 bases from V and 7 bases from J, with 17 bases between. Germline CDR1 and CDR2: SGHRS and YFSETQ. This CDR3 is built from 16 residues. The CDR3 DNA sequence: TGCGCCAGCAGCTCAAGCAGCGCTGAAAGAAATTCACCCCTCCACTTT. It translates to CASSSSSAERNSPLHF. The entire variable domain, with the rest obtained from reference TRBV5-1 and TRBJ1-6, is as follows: KAGVTQTPRYLIKTRGQQVTLSCSPISGHRSVSWYQQTPGQGLQFLFEYFSETQRNKGNFPGRFSGRQFSNSRSEMNVSTLELGDSALYLCASSSSSAERNSPLHFGNGTRLTVT.

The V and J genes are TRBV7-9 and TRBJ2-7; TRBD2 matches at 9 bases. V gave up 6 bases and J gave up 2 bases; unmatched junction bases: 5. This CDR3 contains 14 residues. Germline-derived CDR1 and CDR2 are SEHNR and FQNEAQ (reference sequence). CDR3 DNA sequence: TGTGCCAGCAGTTCAGCGGGAGGTACCTACGAGCAGTACTTC. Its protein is CASSSAGGTYEQYF. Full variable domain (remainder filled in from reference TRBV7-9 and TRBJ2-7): DTGVSQNPRHKITKRGQNVTFRCDPISEHNRLYWYRQTLGQGPEFLTYFQNEAQLEKSRLLSDRFSAERPKGSFSTLEIQRTEQGDSAMYLCASSSAGGTYEQYFGPGTRLTVT.

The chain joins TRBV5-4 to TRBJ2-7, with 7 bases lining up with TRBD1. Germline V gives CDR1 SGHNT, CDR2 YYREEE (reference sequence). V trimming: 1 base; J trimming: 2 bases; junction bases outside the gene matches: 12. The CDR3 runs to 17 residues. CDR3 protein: CASSLIQPGQLTYEQYF. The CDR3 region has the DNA TGTGCCAGCAGCTTGATACAGCCGGGACAGCTAACCTACGAGCAGTACTTC.

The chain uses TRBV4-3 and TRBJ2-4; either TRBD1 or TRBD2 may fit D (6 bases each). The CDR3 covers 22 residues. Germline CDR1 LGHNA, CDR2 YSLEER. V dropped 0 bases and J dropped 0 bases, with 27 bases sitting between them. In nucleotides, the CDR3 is TGCGCCAGCAGCCAAGATCTCCAGGGGTGGAGGGATGCGGGGATAGCCAAAAACATTCAGTACTTC. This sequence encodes CASSQDLQGWRDAGIAKNIQYF.

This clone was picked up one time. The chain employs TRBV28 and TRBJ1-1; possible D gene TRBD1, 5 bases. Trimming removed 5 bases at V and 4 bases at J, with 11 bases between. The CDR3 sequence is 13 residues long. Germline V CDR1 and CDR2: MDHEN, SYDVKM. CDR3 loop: CASSPRQLTEAFF. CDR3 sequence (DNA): TGTGCCAGCAGTCCAAGACAGCTCACTGAAGCTTTCTTT.

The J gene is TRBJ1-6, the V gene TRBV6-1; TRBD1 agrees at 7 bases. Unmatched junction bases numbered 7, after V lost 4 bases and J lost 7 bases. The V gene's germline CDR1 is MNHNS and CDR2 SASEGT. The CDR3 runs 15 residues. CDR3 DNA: TGTGCCAGCAGTGGGACGGGACAGCTAAATTCACCCCTCCACTTT. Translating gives CASSGTGQLNSPLHF.

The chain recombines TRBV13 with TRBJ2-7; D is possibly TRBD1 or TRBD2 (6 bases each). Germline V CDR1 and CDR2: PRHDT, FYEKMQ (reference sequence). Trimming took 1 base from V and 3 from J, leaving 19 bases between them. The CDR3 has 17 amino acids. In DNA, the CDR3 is TGTGCCAGCAGCTTAGTAGGCGGCGGAGGGGGATTCTACGAGCAGTACTTC. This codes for CASSLVGGGGGFYEQYF.

The CDR3 DNA reads as TGTGCCAGCAGTTACTCGACAGGGGGGGACATTCAGTACTTC. Residues: CASSYSTGGDIQYF. This sequence joins TRBV6-5 and TRBJ2-4; TRBD1 matches at 9 bases. V was clipped by 0 bases and J by 8 bases; unmatched bases: 2. This CDR3 contains 14 residues. Germline V lookup: CDR1 MNHEY, CDR2 SVGAGI.

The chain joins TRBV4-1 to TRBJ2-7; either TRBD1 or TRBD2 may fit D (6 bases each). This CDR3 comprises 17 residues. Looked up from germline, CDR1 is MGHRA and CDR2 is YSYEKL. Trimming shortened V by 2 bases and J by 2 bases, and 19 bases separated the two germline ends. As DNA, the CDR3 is TGCGCCAGCAGCCAACCCGCCCTCCTGGGGGGCGCCTACGAGCAGTACTTC. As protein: CASSQPALLGGAYEQYF.

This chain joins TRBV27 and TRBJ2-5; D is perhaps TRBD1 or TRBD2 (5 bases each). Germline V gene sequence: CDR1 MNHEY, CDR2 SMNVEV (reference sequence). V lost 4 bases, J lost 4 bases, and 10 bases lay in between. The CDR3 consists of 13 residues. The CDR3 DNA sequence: TGTGCCAGCAGTTCCACTAGGGGAGAGACCCAGTACTTC. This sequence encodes CASSSTRGETQYF.

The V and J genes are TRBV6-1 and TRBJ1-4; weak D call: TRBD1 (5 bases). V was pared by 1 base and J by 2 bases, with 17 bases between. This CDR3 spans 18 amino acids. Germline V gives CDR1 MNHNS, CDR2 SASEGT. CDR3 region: CASSEGGLGGATNEKLFF. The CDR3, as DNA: TGTGCCAGCAGTGAAGGGGGCCTCGGGGGAGCGACTAATGAAAAACTGTTTTTT.

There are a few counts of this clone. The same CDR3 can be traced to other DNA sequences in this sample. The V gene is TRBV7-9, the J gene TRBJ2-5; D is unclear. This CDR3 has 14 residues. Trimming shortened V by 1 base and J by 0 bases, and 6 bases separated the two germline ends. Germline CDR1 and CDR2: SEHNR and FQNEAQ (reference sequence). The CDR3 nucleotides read TGTGCCAGCAGCTTAGACCGGTACCAAGAGACCCAGTACTTC. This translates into CASSLDRYQETQYF.

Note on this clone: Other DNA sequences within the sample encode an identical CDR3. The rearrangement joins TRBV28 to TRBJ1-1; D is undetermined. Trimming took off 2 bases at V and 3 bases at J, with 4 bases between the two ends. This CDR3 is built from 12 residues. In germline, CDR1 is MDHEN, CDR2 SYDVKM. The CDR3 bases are TGTGCCAGCAGTTTAGAGTACACTGAAGCTTTCTTT. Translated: CASSLEYTEAFF.

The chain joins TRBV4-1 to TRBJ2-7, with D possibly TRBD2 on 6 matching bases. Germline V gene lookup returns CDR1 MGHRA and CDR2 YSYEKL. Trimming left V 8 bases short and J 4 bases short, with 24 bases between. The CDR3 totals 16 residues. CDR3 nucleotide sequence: TGCGCCAGCTTACCAACTCCCGGGGAGGCTGTTTACGAGCAGTACTTC. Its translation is CASLPTPGEAVYEQYF.

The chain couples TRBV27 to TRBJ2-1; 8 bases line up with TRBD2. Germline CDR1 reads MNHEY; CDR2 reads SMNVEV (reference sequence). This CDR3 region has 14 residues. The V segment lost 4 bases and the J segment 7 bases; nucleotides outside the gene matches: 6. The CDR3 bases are TGTGCCAGCAGTTCAGCGGGACTAGGGAATGAGCAGTTCTTC. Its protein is CASSSAGLGNEQFF.

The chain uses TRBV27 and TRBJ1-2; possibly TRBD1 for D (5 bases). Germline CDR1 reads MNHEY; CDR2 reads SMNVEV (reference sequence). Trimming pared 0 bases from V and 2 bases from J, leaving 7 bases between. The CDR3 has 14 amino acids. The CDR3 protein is CASSLSWTNYGYTF. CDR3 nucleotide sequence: TGTGCCAGCAGTTTATCCTGGACAAACTATGGCTACACCTTC.

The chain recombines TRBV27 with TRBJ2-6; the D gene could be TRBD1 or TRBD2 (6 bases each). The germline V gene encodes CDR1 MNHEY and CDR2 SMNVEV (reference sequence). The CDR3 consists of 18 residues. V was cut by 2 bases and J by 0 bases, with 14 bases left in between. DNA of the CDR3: TGTGCCAGCAGTTTAGACGGGGGCCTCAGCTCTGGGGCCAACGTCCTGACTTTC. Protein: CASSLDGGLSSGANVLTF.

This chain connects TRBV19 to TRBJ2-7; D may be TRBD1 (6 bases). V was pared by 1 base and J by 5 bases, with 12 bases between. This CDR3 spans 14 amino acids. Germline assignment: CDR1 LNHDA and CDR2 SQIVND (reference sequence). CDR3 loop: CASSIATGPNEQYF. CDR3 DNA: TGTGCCAGTAGTATAGCCACAGGGCCCAACGAGCAGTACTTC.

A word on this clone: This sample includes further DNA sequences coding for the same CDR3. DNA for the CDR3: TGTGCCAGCAGCGGGACTAGCGGGGACAATGAGCAGTTCTTC. It yields the protein CASSGTSGDNEQFF. The rearrangement joins TRBV7-9 to TRBJ2-1; TRBD2 aligns across 13 bases. The length of the CDR3 is 14 residues. The J segment lost 5 bases and the V segment lost 5 bases, leaving 0 bases of the junction unmatched. Germline assignment: CDR1 SEHNR and CDR2 FQNEAQ (reference sequence).

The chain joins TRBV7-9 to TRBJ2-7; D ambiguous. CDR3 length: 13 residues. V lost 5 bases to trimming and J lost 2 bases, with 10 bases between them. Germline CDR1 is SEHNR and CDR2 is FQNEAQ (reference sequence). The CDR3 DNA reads TGTGCCAGCAGCCCCACGGTTACCTACGAGCAGTACTTC. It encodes CASSPTVTYEQYF.

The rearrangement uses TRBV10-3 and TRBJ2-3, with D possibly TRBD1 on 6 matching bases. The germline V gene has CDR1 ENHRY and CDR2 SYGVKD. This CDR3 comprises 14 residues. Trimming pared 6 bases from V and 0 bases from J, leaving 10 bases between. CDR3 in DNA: TGTGCCATCAGGGACAGCTGGAGCACAGATACGCAGTATTTT. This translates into CAIRDSWSTDTQYF.

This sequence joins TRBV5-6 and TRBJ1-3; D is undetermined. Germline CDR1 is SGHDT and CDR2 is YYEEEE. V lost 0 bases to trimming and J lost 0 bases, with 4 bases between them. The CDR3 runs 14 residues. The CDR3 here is CASSLASSGNTIYF. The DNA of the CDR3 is TGTGCCAGCAGCTTGGCGTCCTCTGGAAACACCATATATTTT.

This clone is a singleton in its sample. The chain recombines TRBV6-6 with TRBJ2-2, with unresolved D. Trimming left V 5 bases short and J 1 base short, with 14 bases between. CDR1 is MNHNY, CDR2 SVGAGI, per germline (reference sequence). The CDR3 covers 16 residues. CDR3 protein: CASSHPSQMNTGELFF. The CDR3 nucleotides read TGTGCCAGCAGTCACCCCAGCCAGATGAACACCGGGGAGCTGTTTTTT.

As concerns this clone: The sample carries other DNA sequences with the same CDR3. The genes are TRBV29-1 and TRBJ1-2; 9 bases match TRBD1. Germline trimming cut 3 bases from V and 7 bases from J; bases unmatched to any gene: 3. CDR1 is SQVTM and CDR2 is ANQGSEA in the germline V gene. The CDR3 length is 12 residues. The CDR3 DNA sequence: TGCAGCGTTGAGGACAGGGGTTTTGGCTACACCTTC. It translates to CSVEDRGFGYTF.

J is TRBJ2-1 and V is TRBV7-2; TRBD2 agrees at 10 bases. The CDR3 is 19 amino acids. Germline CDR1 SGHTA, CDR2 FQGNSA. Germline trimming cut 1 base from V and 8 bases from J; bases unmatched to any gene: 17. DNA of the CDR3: TGTGCCAGCAGCTTAGTAAGGCTAGCGGGAGAAAGTCTCCGGGATGAGCAGTTCTTC. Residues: CASSLVRLAGESLRDEQFF.